This T cell receptor beta chain comes out of a study of glioma-infiltrating T cells after dendritic cell vaccination. Across the study: Samples are from glioblastoma patients in Phase I and II dendritic cell vaccine trials.

Germline loops: CDR1 LGHNA, CDR2 YNFKEQ. The junction had 7 bases not matched to a gene; V was cut back by 0 bases and J by 5 bases. The CDR3 consists of 16 residues. Method: immunoSEQ multiplex PCR; TCRdb's copy keeps in-frame clones and lacks some. The top ten hold 2% to 2.5% of the sample, which has tens of thousands of clones, roughly 91% seen once. The time point was: after dendritic cell vaccination, including at tumor progression/relapse. Fresh-frozen tumor tissue and more than two years of survival data were available for all. This sequence originates from a human donor with glioblastoma. V gene TRBV4-2 combines with J gene TRBJ2-5, with 9 bases identical to TRBD2. Material: blood, obtained after dendritic cell vaccination. The CDR3 bases are TGTGCCAGCAGCCAAGAGGGCGGGGGGGCTAGGGAGACCCAGTACTTC. It yields the protein CASSQEGGGARETQYF.